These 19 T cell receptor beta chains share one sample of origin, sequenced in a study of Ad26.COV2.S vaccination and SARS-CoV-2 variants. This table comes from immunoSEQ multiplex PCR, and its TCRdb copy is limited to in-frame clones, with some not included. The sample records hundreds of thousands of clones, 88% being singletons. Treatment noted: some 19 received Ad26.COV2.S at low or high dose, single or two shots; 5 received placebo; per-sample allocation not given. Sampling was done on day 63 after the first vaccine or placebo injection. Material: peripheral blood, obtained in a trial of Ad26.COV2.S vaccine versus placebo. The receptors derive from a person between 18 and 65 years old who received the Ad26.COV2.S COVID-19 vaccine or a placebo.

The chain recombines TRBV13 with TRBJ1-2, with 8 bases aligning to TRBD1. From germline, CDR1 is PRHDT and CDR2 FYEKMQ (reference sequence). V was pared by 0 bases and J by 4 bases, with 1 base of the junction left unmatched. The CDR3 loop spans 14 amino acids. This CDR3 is CASSLGDRGYGYTF. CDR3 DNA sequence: TGTGCCAGCAGCTTAGGAGACAGGGGCTATGGCTACACCTTC.

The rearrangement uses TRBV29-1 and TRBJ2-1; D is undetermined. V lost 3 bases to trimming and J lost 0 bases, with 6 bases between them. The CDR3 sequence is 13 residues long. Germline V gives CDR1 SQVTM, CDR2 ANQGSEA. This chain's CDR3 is CSVEVYSYNEQFF. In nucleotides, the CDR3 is TGCAGCGTTGAGGTCTACTCCTACAATGAGCAGTTCTTC.

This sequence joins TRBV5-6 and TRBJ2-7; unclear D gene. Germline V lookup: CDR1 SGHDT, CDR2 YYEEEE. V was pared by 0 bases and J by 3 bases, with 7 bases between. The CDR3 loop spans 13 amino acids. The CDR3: CASSLGANYEQYF. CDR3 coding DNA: TGTGCCAGCAGCTTGGGGGCAAACTACGAGCAGTACTTC.

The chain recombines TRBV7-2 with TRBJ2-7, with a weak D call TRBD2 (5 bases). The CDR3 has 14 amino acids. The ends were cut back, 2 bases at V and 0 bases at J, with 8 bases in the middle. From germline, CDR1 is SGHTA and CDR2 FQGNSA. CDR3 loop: CASSLRTGSYEQYF. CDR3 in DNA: TGTGCCAGCAGCTTAAGGACTGGCTCCTACGAGCAGTACTTC.

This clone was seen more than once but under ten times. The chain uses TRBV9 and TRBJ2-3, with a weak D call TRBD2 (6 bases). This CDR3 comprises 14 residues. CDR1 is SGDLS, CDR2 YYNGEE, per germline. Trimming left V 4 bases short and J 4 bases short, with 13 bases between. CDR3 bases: TGTGCCAGCAGCCCCCGGGGGATCCCAGATACGCAGTATTTT. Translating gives CASSPRGIPDTQYF.

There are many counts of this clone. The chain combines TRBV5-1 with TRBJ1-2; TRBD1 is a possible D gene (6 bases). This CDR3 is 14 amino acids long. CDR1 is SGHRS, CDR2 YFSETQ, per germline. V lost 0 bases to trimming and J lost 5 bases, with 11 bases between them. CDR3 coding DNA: TGCGCCAGCAGCTTGGCAGGGGACAATTATGGCTACACCTTC. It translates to CASSLAGDNYGYTF.

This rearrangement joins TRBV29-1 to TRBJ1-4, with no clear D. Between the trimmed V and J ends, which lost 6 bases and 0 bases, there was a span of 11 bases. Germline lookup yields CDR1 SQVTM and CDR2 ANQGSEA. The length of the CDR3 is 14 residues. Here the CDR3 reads CSVVGSATNEKLFF. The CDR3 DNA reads TGCAGCGTCGTGGGCAGTGCAACTAATGAAAAACTGTTTTTT.

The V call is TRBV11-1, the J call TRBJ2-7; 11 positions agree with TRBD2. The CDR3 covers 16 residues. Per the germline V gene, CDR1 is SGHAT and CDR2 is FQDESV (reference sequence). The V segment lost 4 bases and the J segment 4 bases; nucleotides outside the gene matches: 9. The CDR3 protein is CASSSLGTSGSYEQYF. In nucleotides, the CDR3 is TGTGCCAGCAGCTCCCTCGGGACTAGCGGATCTTACGAGCAGTACTTC.

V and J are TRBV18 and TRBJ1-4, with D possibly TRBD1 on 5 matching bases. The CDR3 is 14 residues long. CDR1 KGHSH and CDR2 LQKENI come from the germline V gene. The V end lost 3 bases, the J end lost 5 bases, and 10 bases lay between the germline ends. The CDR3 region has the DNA TGTGCCAGCTCACCCGGACAAATCAATGAAAAACTGTTTTTT. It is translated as CASSPGQINEKLFF.

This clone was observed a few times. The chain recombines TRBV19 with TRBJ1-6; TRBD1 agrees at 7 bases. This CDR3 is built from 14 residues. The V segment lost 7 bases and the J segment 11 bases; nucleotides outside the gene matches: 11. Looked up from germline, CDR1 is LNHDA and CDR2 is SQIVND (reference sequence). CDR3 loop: CASTHQGGFAPLHF. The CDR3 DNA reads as TGTGCCAGTACCCATCAGGGGGGCTTCGCACCCCTCCACTTT.

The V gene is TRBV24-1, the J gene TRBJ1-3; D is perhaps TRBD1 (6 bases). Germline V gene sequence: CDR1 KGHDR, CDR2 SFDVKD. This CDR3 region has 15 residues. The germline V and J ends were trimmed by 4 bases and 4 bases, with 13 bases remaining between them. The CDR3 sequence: CATSETTGQGNTIYF. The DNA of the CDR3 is TGTGCCACCAGTGAAACAACAGGGCAGGGAAACACCATATATTTT.

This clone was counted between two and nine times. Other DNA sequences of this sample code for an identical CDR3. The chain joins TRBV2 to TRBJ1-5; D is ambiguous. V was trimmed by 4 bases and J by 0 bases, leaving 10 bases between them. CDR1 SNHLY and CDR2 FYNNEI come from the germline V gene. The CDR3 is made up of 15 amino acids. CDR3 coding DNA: TGTGCCAGCAGTGGTGACGGATATAGCAATCAGCCCCAGCATTTT. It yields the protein CASSGDGYSNQPQHF.

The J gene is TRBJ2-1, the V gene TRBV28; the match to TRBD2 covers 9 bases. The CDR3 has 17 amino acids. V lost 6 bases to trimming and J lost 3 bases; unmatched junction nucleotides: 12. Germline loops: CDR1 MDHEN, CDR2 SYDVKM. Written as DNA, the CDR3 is TGTGCCAGCAGGCCCCTACGCGGGAGGGCCGGCTACAATGAGCAGTTCTTC. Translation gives CASRPLRGRAGYNEQFF.

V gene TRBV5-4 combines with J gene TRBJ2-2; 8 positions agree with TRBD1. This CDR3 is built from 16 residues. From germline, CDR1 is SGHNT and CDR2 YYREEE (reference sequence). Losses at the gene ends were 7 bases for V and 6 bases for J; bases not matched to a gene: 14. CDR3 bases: TGTGCCAGCCGTCCAGGGGGCGCGATCGTCTCCGGGGAGCTGTTTTTT. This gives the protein CASRPGGAIVSGELFF.

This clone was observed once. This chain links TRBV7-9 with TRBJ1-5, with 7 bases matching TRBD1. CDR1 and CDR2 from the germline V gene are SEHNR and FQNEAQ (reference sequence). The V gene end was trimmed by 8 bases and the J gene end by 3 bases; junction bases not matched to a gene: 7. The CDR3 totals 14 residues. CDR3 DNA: TGTGCCAGCTCGGGACAGCCACCCAATCAGCCCCAGCATTTT. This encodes CASSGQPPNQPQHF.

CDR3 protein: CASSYSGIDGYTF. The CDR3 DNA follows: TGTGCCAGCAGTTATTCAGGGATCGATGGCTACACCTTC. The chain combines TRBV6-2 or TRBV6-3 with TRBJ1-2; possibly TRBD1 for D (5 bases). Germline lookup yields CDR1 MNHEY and CDR2 SVGEGT. The V end was cut by 3 bases, the J end by 6 bases, with 11 bases between. There are 13 residues in the CDR3.

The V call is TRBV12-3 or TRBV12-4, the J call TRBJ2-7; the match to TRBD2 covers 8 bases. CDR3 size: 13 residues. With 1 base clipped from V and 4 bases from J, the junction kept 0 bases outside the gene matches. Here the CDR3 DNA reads TGTGCCAGCAGTTTAGTAGCGGGATACGAGCAGTACTTC. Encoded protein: CASSLVAGYEQYF.

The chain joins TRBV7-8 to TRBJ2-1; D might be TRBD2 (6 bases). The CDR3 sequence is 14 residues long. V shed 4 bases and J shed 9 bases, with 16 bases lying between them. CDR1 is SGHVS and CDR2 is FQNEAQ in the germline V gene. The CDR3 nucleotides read TGTGCCAGCAGCTCCCTCGCGGGATGGGGTGAGCAGTTCTTC. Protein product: CASSSLAGWGEQFF.

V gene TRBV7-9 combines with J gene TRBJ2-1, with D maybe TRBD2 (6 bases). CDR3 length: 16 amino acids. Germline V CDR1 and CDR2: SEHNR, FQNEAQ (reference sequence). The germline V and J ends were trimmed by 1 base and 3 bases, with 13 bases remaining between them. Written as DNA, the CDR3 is TGTGCCAGCAGCTTAGTTCTCGCGGGAAACTACAATGAGCAGTTCTTC. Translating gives CASSLVLAGNYNEQFF.